A single sample is the source of the 5 T cell receptor beta chains below, sequenced in a study of blood T cells in healthy people across ages. A second PCR, run for 7 to 11 cycles, used a sample-barcoded 5' primer plus a J-beta primer mix. TCRdb re-analysed the 5' RACE reads in MiXCR, keeping a single row per CDR3 protein. The sample yields more than 650,000 distinct CDR3 sequences, about 55% seen once. Input material: blood. Source of these receptors: an elderly man in good health.

V gene TRBV5-1 combines with J gene TRBJ2-1; D may match TRBD1 or TRBD2 (5 bases each). The germline CDR1 and CDR2 sequences are SGHRS and YFSETQ. The ends were cut back, 7 bases at V and 9 bases at J, with 8 bases in the middle. The CDR3 consists of 10 residues. The CDR3 DNA sequence: TGCGCCAGCGCTGGGGGTGAGCAGTTCTTC. Its protein product is CASAGGEQFF.

This chain uses TRBV9 with TRBJ2-7; a weak D match, TRBD2 (6 bases). V lost 3 bases and J lost 3, with 16 bases in between. This CDR3 is 15 amino acids long. Germline CDR1 SGDLS, CDR2 YYNGEE. In nucleotides, the CDR3 is TGTGCCAGCAGCGGAAGAGCGGGCAGGGACTACGAGCAGTACTTC. Encoded protein: CASSGRAGRDYEQYF.

This chain joins TRBV10-3 and TRBJ2-7; TRBD1 agrees at 7 bases. V was pared by 0 bases and J by 3 bases, with 8 bases of the junction left unmatched. This CDR3 is built from 16 residues. In germline, CDR1 is ENHRY, CDR2 SYGVKD. CDR3 amino acids: CAISESPDRVDYEQYF. The CDR3 coding sequence is TGTGCCATCAGTGAGTCCCCCGACAGGGTAGACTACGAGCAGTACTTC.

The chain employs TRBV18 and TRBJ2-5, with D possibly being TRBD2 (5 bases). Between the trimmed V and J ends, which lost 2 bases and 4 bases, there was a span of 17 bases. In germline, CDR1 is KGHSH, CDR2 LQKENI. The CDR3 loop spans 16 amino acids. CDR3 loop: CASSPIRGQRAETQYF. CDR3 coding DNA: TGTGCCAGCTCACCAATTAGAGGGCAGCGCGCAGAGACCCAGTACTTC.

Comments on this clonotype: At one end the junction does not follow the germline gene, possibly because of a read error. For the CDR3, the DNA is TGTGCCGGCAGTTACCGGGGGGATTCATTCTACGAGCAGTACTTC. Protein: CAGSYRGDSFYEQYF. The rearrangement joins TRBV6-2 or TRBV6-3 to TRBJ2-4; 7 nucleotides agree with TRBD2. The tail of the sequence fits TRBJ2-7 better, so the J call may be wrong. The CDR3 is made up of 15 amino acids. The germline CDR1 and CDR2 sequences are MNHEY and SVGEGT.